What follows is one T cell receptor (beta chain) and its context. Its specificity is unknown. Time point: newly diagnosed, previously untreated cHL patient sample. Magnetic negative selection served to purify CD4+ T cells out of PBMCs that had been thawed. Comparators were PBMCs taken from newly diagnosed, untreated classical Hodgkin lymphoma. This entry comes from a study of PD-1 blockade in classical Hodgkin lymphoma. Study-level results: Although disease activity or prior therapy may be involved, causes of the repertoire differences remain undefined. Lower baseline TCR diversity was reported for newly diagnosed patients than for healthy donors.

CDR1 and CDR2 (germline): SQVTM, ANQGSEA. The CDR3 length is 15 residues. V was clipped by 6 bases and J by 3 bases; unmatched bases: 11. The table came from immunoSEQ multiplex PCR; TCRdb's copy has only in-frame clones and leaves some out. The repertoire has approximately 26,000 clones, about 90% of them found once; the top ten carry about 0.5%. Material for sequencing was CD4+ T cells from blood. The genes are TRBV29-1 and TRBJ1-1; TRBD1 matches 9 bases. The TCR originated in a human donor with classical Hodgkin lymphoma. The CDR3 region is CSVRDRDNADTEAFF. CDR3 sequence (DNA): TGCAGCGTCCGGGACAGGGATAACGCGGACACTGAAGCTTTCTTT.